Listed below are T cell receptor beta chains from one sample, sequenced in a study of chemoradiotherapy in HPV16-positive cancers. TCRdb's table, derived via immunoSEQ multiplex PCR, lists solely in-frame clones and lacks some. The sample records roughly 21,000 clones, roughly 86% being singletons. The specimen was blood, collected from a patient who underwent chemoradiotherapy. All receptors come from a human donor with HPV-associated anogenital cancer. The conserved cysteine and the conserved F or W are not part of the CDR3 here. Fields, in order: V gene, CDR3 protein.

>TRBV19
ASSSPAGRTGELF
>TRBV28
ASSLVREKLF
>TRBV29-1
SVKGLAQGGPDTQY
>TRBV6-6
ASSYSAGNTDTQY
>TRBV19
ATSGTFNEQF
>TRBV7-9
ASSQRTGHYGYT
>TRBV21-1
ASSNHKGSNQPQH
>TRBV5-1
ASHNRQGVMSGANVLT
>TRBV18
ASSPVGGFRANGYT
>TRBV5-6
ASSTRTGIYT